This entry lists 15 T cell receptor beta chains sequenced from one sample in a study of blood T cell repertoires in COVID-19. Profiling relied on immunoSEQ multiplex PCR, and the TCRdb table lists in-frame clones only, not all of them. The sample comprises about 92,000 clones, roughly 72% of which are singletons, and just under 25% rests with the top ten. Source material: peripheral blood. These TCRs come from a woman aged 60-75 years in a cohort sampled during active or convalescent COVID-19.

The rearrangement links TRBV9 to TRBJ1-5, with unresolved D. V was cut by 3 bases and J by 7 bases, with 5 bases left in between. In germline, CDR1 is SGDLS, CDR2 YYNGEE. The CDR3 contains 11 residues. The DNA for the CDR3 is TGTGCCAGCAGCGGCGAACAGCCCCAGCATTTT. This encodes CASSGEQPQHF. Supplemented by reference TRBV9 and TRBJ1-5, the full variable domain reads DSGVTQTPKHLITATGQRVTLRCSPRSGDLSVYWYQQSLDQGLQFLIQYYNGEERAKGNILERFSAQQFPDLHSELNLSSLELGDSALYFCASSGEQPQHFGDGTRLSIL.

This chain links TRBV5-1 with TRBJ1-4; 9 bases map to TRBD1. The CDR3 sequence is 17 residues long. The V gene end was trimmed by 3 bases and the J gene end by 4 bases; junction bases not matched to a gene: 10. Germline CDR1 is SGHRS and CDR2 is YFSETQ. The chain's CDR3 is CASSSGTGTGNNEKLFF. The CDR3 nucleotides are TGCGCCAGCAGCTCCGGGACAGGGACTGGGAATAATGAAAAACTGTTTTTT.

This clone was detected only a few times. This chain uses TRBV2 with TRBJ1-5; D might be TRBD1 (6 bases). Germline CDR1 and CDR2: SNHLY and FYNNEI. Trimming took 4 bases from V and 2 from J, leaving 9 bases between them. The CDR3 contains 14 residues. The CDR3 DNA follows: TGTGCCAGCAGTGGAGGGGGGGGCAATCAGCCCCAGCATTTT. Its protein is CASSGGGGNQPQHF.

This chain links TRBV13 with TRBJ2-3, with TRBD1 matching 7 bases. Looked up from germline, CDR1 is PRHDT and CDR2 is FYEKMQ (reference sequence). V dropped 5 bases and J dropped 3; count of bases not matched to a gene: 11. The CDR3 has 16 residues. CDR3 loop: CASSPISEQGTDTQYF. The DNA for the CDR3 is TGTGCCAGCAGCCCAATCTCAGAACAGGGGACAGATACGCAGTATTTT. Filled out from reference TRBV13 and TRBJ2-3, the complete variable domain reads AAGVIQSPRHLIKEKRETATLKCYPIPRHDTVYWYQQGPGQDPQFLISFYEKMQSDKGSIPDRFSAQQFSDYHSELNMSSLELGDSALYFCASSPISEQGTDTQYFGPGTRLTVL.

V is TRBV12-3 or TRBV12-4 and J is TRBJ1-6; D might be TRBD1 (6 bases). CDR3 length: 13 amino acids. V was trimmed by 4 bases and J by 7 bases, leaving 8 bases between them. CDR3 loop: CASSWDTNSPLHF. For the CDR3, the DNA is TGTGCCAGCAGTTGGGACACCAATTCACCCCTCCACTTT.

This clone was counted a few times. The chain links TRBV18 to TRBJ1-4, with TRBD1 matching 8 bases. Germline CDR1 reads KGHSH; CDR2 reads LQKENI. V lost 3 bases to trimming and J lost 12 bases; unmatched junction nucleotides: 6. The CDR3 loop spans 13 amino acids. The CDR3 sequence: CASSPGQAEELFF. CDR3 nucleotide sequence: TGTGCCAGCTCACCGGGACAGGCCGAGGAACTGTTTTTT.

This clone is medium-sized within its sample. The chain carries TRBV10-2 and TRBJ1-3; D is ambiguous. This CDR3 spans 14 amino acids. Germline loops: CDR1 WSHSY, CDR2 SAAADI. V lost 6 bases to trimming and J lost 4 bases, with 13 bases between them. The CDR3 DNA is TGCGCCAGCAGGGCCGCGGGCTCCGGAAACACCATATATTTT. This sequence encodes CASRAAGSGNTIYF.

This clone was counted once. This chain uses TRBV7-2 with TRBJ2-7, with 11 bases that match TRBD2. The trim removed 8 bases at V and 3 bases at J, leaving 6 bases unmatched. Germline CDR1 reads SGHTA; CDR2 reads FQGNSA. The CDR3 consists of 14 residues. The CDR3: CASLTTSGGYEQYF. In nucleotides, the CDR3 is TGTGCCAGCCTTACTACTAGCGGGGGCTACGAGCAGTACTTC.

This chain uses TRBV7-6 with TRBJ1-3; 11 positions agree with TRBD1. V dropped 2 bases and J dropped 3; count of bases not matched to a gene: 9. Germline V lookup: CDR1 SGHVS, CDR2 FNYEAQ. The CDR3 contains 18 residues. Here the CDR3 reads CASSLQPPGQGGGNTIYF. In DNA form, the CDR3 reads TGTGCCAGCAGCTTACAGCCGCCGGGACAGGGGGGTGGAAACACCATATATTTT.

This clone was recorded a few times. This sequence joins TRBV7-9 and TRBJ1-2, with D perhaps matching TRBD1 (5 bases). The CDR3 is made up of 15 amino acids. Trimming shortened V by 3 bases and J by 4 bases, and 15 bases separated the two germline ends. Germline V gene data show CDR1 as SEHNR and CDR2 as FQNEAQ (reference sequence). The CDR3 nucleotides read TGTGCCAGCAGCTTTTTTACGACAGCGAGCTATGGCTACACCTTC. This gives the protein CASSFFTTASYGYTF.

The chain couples TRBV28 to TRBJ1-1, with a tentative D call TRBD1 (5 bases). CDR3 length equals 11 residues. Germline V lookup: CDR1 MDHEN, CDR2 SYDVKM. With 6 bases removed from V and 7 bases from J, the gap between germline ends came to 9 bases. The CDR3 nucleotides are TGTGCCAGCAGGGCGGGGGGTGAAGCTTTCTTT. Amino acid sequence: CASRAGGEAFF.

The CDR3 region is CASASGVGTDTQYF. CDR3 DNA sequence: TGTGCCAGCGCTAGCGGGGTGGGCACAGATACGCAGTATTTT. The chain uses TRBV7-3 and TRBJ2-3; 9 bases align to TRBD2. CDR3 length equals 14 residues. The V segment lost 8 bases and the J segment 1 base; nucleotides outside the gene matches: 4. Germline V gene sequence: CDR1 SGHTA, CDR2 FQGTGA.

The rearrangement uses TRBV2 and TRBJ2-1; weak D call: TRBD1 (6 bases). This CDR3 spans 14 amino acids. V was trimmed by 3 bases and J by 9 bases, leaving 15 bases between them. The V gene's germline CDR1 is SNHLY and CDR2 FYNNEI. CDR3: CASSDPVSGVEQFF. The CDR3 DNA sequence: TGTGCCAGCAGTGATCCAGTGTCAGGGGTTGAGCAGTTCTTC.

On this clone itself: One junction end disagrees with the germline gene, perhaps due to a read error. The chain is built from TRBV4-3 and TRBJ2-4; 10 nucleotides line up with TRBD1. The length of the CDR3 is 14 residues. Germline V gene sequence: CDR1 LGHNA, CDR2 YSLEER. CDR3 region: CASSQDEGTGVGNF. CDR3 nucleotides: TGCGCCAGCAGCCAAGATGAAGGGACAGGGGTAGGGAACTTC.

V is TRBV4-2 and J is TRBJ2-2; D might be TRBD2 (6 bases). This CDR3 comprises 17 residues. CDR1 and CDR2 from the germline V gene are LGHNA and YNFKEQ. The V gene lost 5 bases and the J gene lost 3 bases, with 19 bases spanning the gap. The CDR3 is CASSALILARDTGELFF. CDR3 nucleotides: TGTGCCAGCAGCGCTCTCATCCTAGCGCGGGACACCGGGGAGCTGTTTTTT.